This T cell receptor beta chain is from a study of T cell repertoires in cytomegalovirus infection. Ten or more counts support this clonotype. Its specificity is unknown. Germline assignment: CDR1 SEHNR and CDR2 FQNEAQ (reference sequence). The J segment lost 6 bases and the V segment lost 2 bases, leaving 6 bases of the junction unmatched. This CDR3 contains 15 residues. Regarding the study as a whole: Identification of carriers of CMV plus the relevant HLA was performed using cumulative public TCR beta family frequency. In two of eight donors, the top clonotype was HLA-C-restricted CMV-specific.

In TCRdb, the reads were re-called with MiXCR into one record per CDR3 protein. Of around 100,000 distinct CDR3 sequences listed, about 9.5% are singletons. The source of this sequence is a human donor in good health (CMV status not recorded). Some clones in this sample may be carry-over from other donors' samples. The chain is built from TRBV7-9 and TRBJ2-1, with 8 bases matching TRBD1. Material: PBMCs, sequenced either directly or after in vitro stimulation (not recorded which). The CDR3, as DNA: TGTGCCAGCAGCTTACTTCAGGGGGCCGGCAATGAGCAGTTCTTC. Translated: CASSLLQGAGNEQFF.